These T cell receptor beta chains were read from a single sample in a study of cytomegalovirus exposure and HLA in healthy donors. The table came from immunoSEQ multiplex PCR; TCRdb's copy has only in-frame clones and leaves some out. This table has about 160,000 clones, roughly 83% appearing once. Sequenced input: PBMCs. The receptors were gathered from a human donor in good health. Each CDR3 is given with its conserved first and last residue. The order of the fields is V gene, clone size, D gene, J gene, CDR3 protein, CDR3 DNA. The D gene is left open where the match is weak. Only some rows state a clone size, as once, few, many or a class for expanded clones.

v_gene: TRBV19; abundance: -; d_gene: TRBD1; j_gene: TRBJ2-7; CDR3aa: CATRQGTKYEQYF; CDR3nt: TGTGCCACAAGACAGGGGACCAAATACGAGCAGTACTTC
v_gene: TRBV19; abundance: -; d_gene: -; j_gene: TRBJ1-1; CDR3aa: CASGELPGGAFF; CDR3nt: TGTGCCAGTGGCGAATTACCGGGGGGAGCTTTCTTT
v_gene: TRBV28; abundance: -; d_gene: -; j_gene: TRBJ1-1; CDR3aa: CASREQGNTEAFF; CDR3nt: TGTGCCAGCAGAGAACAGGGAAACACTGAAGCTTTCTTT
v_gene: TRBV11-2; abundance: once; d_gene: -; j_gene: TRBJ2-1; CDR3aa: CASSLLRDSHEQFF; CDR3nt: TGTGCCAGCAGCTTACTGCGGGACAGCCATGAGCAGTTCTTC
v_gene: TRBV5-4; abundance: -; d_gene: -; j_gene: TRBJ2-7; CDR3aa: CASSYYGQYYEQYF; CDR3nt: TGTGCCAGCAGCTATTATGGACAGTACTACGAGCAGTACTTC
v_gene: TRBV5-4; abundance: -; d_gene: -; j_gene: TRBJ2-1; CDR3aa: CASSPSQNSYNEQFF; CDR3nt: TGTGCCAGCAGCCCTTCCCAGAACTCCTACAATGAGCAGTTCTTC
v_gene: TRBV7-6; abundance: few; d_gene: -; j_gene: TRBJ1-2; CDR3aa: CASSPREGGGYGYTF; CDR3nt: TGTGCCAGCAGCCCTCGGGAAGGTGGAGGCTATGGCTACACCTTC
v_gene: TRBV4-1; abundance: -; d_gene: TRBD2; j_gene: TRBJ2-7; CDR3aa: CASSPASGSYEQYF; CDR3nt: TGCGCCAGCAGTCCCGCTAGCGGGAGTTATGAGCAGTACTTC
v_gene: TRBV6-1; abundance: -; d_gene: TRBD1; j_gene: TRBJ1-1; CDR3aa: CASRGDRADTEAFF; CDR3nt: TGTGCCAGCAGAGGGGACAGGGCCGACACTGAAGCTTTCTTT
v_gene: TRBV7-2; abundance: -; d_gene: TRBD1; j_gene: TRBJ2-7; CDR3aa: CASSGTGVGEQYF; CDR3nt: TGTGCCAGCAGCGGAACAGGGGTGGGCGAGCAGTACTTC
v_gene: TRBV29-1; abundance: -; d_gene: -; j_gene: TRBJ2-3; CDR3aa: CSVDGGSTDTQYF; CDR3nt: TGCAGCGTTGATGGCGGGAGCACAGATACGCAGTATTTT
v_gene: TRBV2; abundance: few; d_gene: TRBD1; j_gene: TRBJ1-4; CDR3aa: CASSETRTGDEKLFF; CDR3nt: TGTGCCAGCAGTGAAACCCGGACAGGGGATGAAAAACTGTTTTTT
v_gene: TRBV19; abundance: -; d_gene: TRBD1; j_gene: TRBJ1-6; CDR3aa: CASGDRASSPLHF; CDR3nt: TGTGCCAGTGGGGACAGGGCCTCTTCACCCCTCCACTTT
v_gene: TRBV2; abundance: -; d_gene: TRBD2; j_gene: TRBJ2-5; CDR3aa: CASGDDAGLEPYF; CDR3nt: TGTGCCAGCGGGGACGATGCGGGACTAGAGCCGTACTTC
v_gene: TRBV5-5; abundance: -; d_gene: -; j_gene: TRBJ1-5; CDR3aa: CASSLTDQPQHF; CDR3nt: TGTGCCAGCAGCTTGACGGATCAGCCCCAGCATTTT
v_gene: TRBV7-8; abundance: -; d_gene: -; j_gene: TRBJ1-1; CDR3aa: CASSIHRAPMNTEAFF; CDR3nt: TGTGCCAGCAGCATCCACAGGGCCCCTATGAACACTGAAGCTTTCTTT
v_gene: TRBV28; abundance: -; d_gene: TRBD2; j_gene: TRBJ2-3; CDR3aa: CATLAGRFTDTQYF; CDR3nt: TGTGCCACCCTAGCGGGAAGGTTCACAGATACGCAGTATTTT
v_gene: TRBV4-3; abundance: -; d_gene: TRBD2; j_gene: TRBJ2-1; CDR3aa: CASRSAASGSDNEQFF; CDR3nt: TGCGCCAGCAGGAGTGCGGCTAGCGGGAGCGACAATGAGCAGTTCTTC
v_gene: TRBV30; abundance: -; d_gene: -; j_gene: TRBJ2-7; CDR3aa: CAAFAGPSSYEQYF; CDR3nt: TGTGCAGCCTTCGCGGGGCCCAGCTCCTACGAGCAGTACTTC
v_gene: TRBV7-8; abundance: -; d_gene: -; j_gene: TRBJ1-1; CDR3aa: CASSRLGSVGAFF; CDR3nt: TGTGCCAGCAGCCGTCTGGGGAGTGTTGGCGCTTTCTTT
v_gene: TRBV23-1; abundance: -; d_gene: -; j_gene: TRBJ1-2; CDR3aa: CASSHTIPRQTNYGYTF; CDR3nt: TGCGCCAGCAGTCATACGATCCCTAGACAGACCAACTATGGCTACACCTTC
v_gene: TRBV19; abundance: -; d_gene: -; j_gene: TRBJ1-2; CDR3aa: CASSTTREGNYGYTF; CDR3nt: TGTGCCAGTTCCACCACTCGGGAGGGGAACTATGGCTACACCTTC